These 30 T cell receptor beta chains were all obtained from the same sample, sequenced in a study of blood T cell repertoires in COVID-19. Libraries were prepared by immunoSEQ multiplex PCR; TCRdb keeps only in-frame clonotypes and omits some of them. The sample contains about 220,000 clones, approximately 92% of which appear only once. The sample was PBMCs or T cells enriched from blood (not recorded which). These TCRs come from a young woman in a cohort exposed to, infected with or recovered from COVID-19 (not recorded which).

The V call is TRBV5-4, the J call TRBJ1-2, with 7 positions matching TRBD1. With V trimmed by 3 bases and J by 4 bases, 6 bases remained unmatched. The CDR3 is made up of 14 amino acids. Germline CDR1 is SGHNT and CDR2 is YYREEE (reference sequence). CDR3 protein: CASSSGQSAYGYTF. DNA for the CDR3: TGTGCCAGCAGCTCGGGACAGTCGGCCTATGGCTACACCTTC. Full variable domain (remainder filled in from reference TRBV5-4 and TRBJ1-2): ETGVTQSPTHLIKTRGQQVTLRCSSQSGHNTVSWYQQALGQGPQFIFQYYREEENGRGNFPPRFSGLQFPNYSSELNVNALELDDSALYLCASSSGQSAYGYTFGSGTRLTVV.

The chain links TRBV5-1 to TRBJ1-4, with TRBD1 matching 7 bases. There are 14 residues in the CDR3. Trimming cost V 2 bases and J 8 bases; bases outside gene matches: 6. Germline V lookup: CDR1 SGHRS, CDR2 YFSETQ. CDR3: CASSLTGEDEKLFF. Here the CDR3 DNA reads TGCGCCAGCAGCTTAACAGGGGAAGACGAAAAACTGTTTTTT.

The chain uses TRBV13 and TRBJ2-3, with 8 bases lining up with TRBD1. V lost 4 bases and J lost 4; bases outside the gene matches: 16. This CDR3 spans 18 amino acids. The germline V gene has CDR1 PRHDT and CDR2 FYEKMQ (reference sequence). CDR3 sequence reads: CASSSPTKARQGSDTQYF. The CDR3 nucleotides read TGTGCCAGCAGCTCCCCTACTAAAGCCAGACAGGGGTCAGATACGCAGTATTTT.

This sequence joins TRBV15 and TRBJ2-5; D possibly corresponds to TRBD2 (5 bases). The CDR3 length is 16 residues. Trimming left V 4 bases short and J 0 bases short, with 15 bases between. From germline, CDR1 is LNHNV and CDR2 YYDKDF (reference sequence). The CDR3 region is CATSKTGSLYQETQYF. The CDR3 DNA reads as TGTGCCACCAGCAAAACGGGGAGCCTGTACCAAGAGACCCAGTACTTC.

The rearrangement links TRBV7-9 to TRBJ1-1; no clear D. The germline CDR1 and CDR2 sequences are SEHNR and FQNEAQ (reference sequence). V was clipped by 1 base and J by 1 base, with 10 bases between them. The CDR3 runs 15 residues. The DNA of the CDR3 is TGTGCCAGCAGCTTAGGTACAGCCCGGAACACTGAAGCTTTCTTT. Translated: CASSLGTARNTEAFF.

The chain links TRBV24-1 to TRBJ2-7, with TRBD1 matching over 7 bases. Germline V lookup: CDR1 KGHDR, CDR2 SFDVKD. The ends lost 4 bases at V and 12 bases at J; junction bases unmatched: 8. This CDR3 is 12 amino acids long. This CDR3 is CATSDQTGRWYF. The CDR3 region has the DNA TGTGCCACCAGTGACCAGACAGGGCGGTGGTACTTC.

The V gene is TRBV5-1, the J gene TRBJ2-3; 8 bases line up with TRBD2. Germline CDR1 is SGHRS and CDR2 is YFSETQ. V lost 6 bases, J lost 1 base, and 7 bases stayed unmatched. The CDR3 consists of 15 residues. CDR3 sequence reads: CASIERGHGTDTQYF. The CDR3 nucleotides read TGCGCCAGCATCGAGCGGGGGCATGGCACAGATACGCAGTATTTT.

This clone came up once. The chain carries TRBV5-6 and TRBJ2-7, with TRBD2 matching 7 bases. J lost 3 bases, V lost 1 base, and 10 bases had no gene match. CDR3 size: 16 residues. Germline CDR1 SGHDT, CDR2 YYEEEE. CDR3 nucleotide sequence: TGTGCCAGCAGCTTGTTACCGGCTAGCGGCCTCTACGAGCAGTACTTC. Translation gives CASSLLPASGLYEQYF. The whole variable domain, filled in from reference TRBV5-6 and TRBJ2-7, reads DAGVTQSPTHLIKTRGQQVTLRCSPKSGHDTVSWYQQALGQGPQFIFQYYEEEERQRGNFPDRFSGHQFPNYSSELNVNALLLGDSALYLCASSLLPASGLYEQYFGPGTRLTVT.

The genes are TRBV28 and TRBJ2-7; tentatively, D is TRBD1 (6 bases). CDR3 length equals 14 residues. Germline V CDR1 and CDR2: MDHEN, SYDVKM. V lost 2 bases and J lost 3, with 11 bases in between. In DNA, the CDR3 is TGTGCCAGCAGTTTACCCGGGACAAGCTACGAGCAGTACTTC. Amino acid sequence: CASSLPGTSYEQYF.

The CDR3 DNA reads TGTGCCAGCAGCTTGGGTGCGGGTAGCTCCTACAATGAGCAGTTCTTC. Its translation is CASSLGAGSSYNEQFF. The V and J genes are TRBV5-6 and TRBJ2-1; possibly TRBD2 for D (5 bases). Germline V gene sequence: CDR1 SGHDT, CDR2 YYEEEE. V lost 0 bases to trimming and J lost 0 bases, with 10 bases between them. The CDR3 covers 16 residues. The full variable domain, rest sourced from reference TRBV5-6 and TRBJ2-1, is DAGVTQSPTHLIKTRGQQVTLRCSPKSGHDTVSWYQQALGQGPQFIFQYYEEEERQRGNFPDRFSGHQFPNYSSELNVNALLLGDSALYLCASSLGAGSSYNEQFFGPGTRLTVL.

The V and J genes are TRBV4-1 and TRBJ2-2; 9 bases agree with TRBD1. The V segment lost 5 bases and the J segment 3 bases; nucleotides outside the gene matches: 7. There are 16 residues in the CDR3. Per germline, CDR1 MGHRA and CDR2 YSYEKL. CDR3 protein: CASSLTGTGYTGELFF. The DNA of the CDR3 is TGCGCCAGCAGCTTAACCGGGACAGGGTACACCGGGGAGCTGTTTTTT.

The CDR3, as DNA: TGTGCCAGCAGCTTAGAGGGACAGGCCCCTGGCTACACCTTC. This encodes CASSLEGQAPGYTF. V gene TRBV11-2 combines with J gene TRBJ1-2, with 8 bases that match TRBD1. Germline-derived CDR1 and CDR2 are SGHAT and FQNNGV. V was clipped by 0 bases and J by 7 bases; unmatched bases: 4. This CDR3 comprises 14 residues.

The chain couples TRBV6-4 to TRBJ2-1; tentatively, D is TRBD1 (6 bases). V was trimmed by 4 bases and J by 4 bases, leaving 8 bases between them. CDR3 size: 13 residues. Germline V gene sequence: CDR1 MRHNA, CDR2 SNTAGT. The CDR3 is CASSGTAYNEQFF. CDR3 nucleotides: TGTGCCAGCAGTGGGACAGCGTACAATGAGCAGTTCTTC.

The chain is built from TRBV20-1 and TRBJ1-2; 7 bases align to TRBD1. The V gene end was trimmed by 3 bases and the J gene end by 6 bases; junction bases not matched to a gene: 10. This CDR3 has 14 amino acids. The germline gives CDR1 DFQATT, CDR2 SNEGSKA (reference sequence). CDR3 region: CSASVRPTGDGYTF. The CDR3 region has the DNA TGCAGTGCTAGTGTCAGGCCAACAGGGGATGGCTACACCTTC.

J is TRBJ2-7 and V is TRBV18; 9 bases are a match to TRBD1. V lost 0 bases, J lost 5 bases, and 8 bases stayed unmatched. There are 16 residues in the CDR3. Germline loops: CDR1 KGHSH, CDR2 LQKENI. The CDR3 loop is CASSPPGTGIWNEQYF. The CDR3 region has the DNA TGTGCCAGCTCACCACCGGGGACAGGGATCTGGAACGAGCAGTACTTC.

The rearrangement uses TRBV4-1 and TRBJ2-1; 9 bases match TRBD2. There are 16 residues in the CDR3. In germline, CDR1 is MGHRA, CDR2 YSYEKL. V gave up 4 bases and J gave up 6 bases; unmatched junction bases: 10. The CDR3 DNA is TGCGCCAGCAGCCTCTCCAAGCGGGAGGTGTTCAATGAGCAGTTCTTC. This translates into CASSLSKREVFNEQFF.

This chain joins TRBV27 and TRBJ2-7; 11 bases are shared with TRBD1. There are 14 residues in the CDR3. The germline V gene has CDR1 MNHEY and CDR2 SMNVEV (reference sequence). Trimming removed 5 bases from V and 3 bases from J; junction bases left unmatched: 3. The CDR3 sequence is CASSPGTGGYEQYF. The CDR3 DNA reads TGTGCCAGCAGTCCCGGGACAGGGGGCTACGAGCAGTACTTC.

CDR3 nucleotides: TGTGCCAGCAGCTCGGAAGAGACCCAGTACTTC. It is translated as CASSSEETQYF. V gene TRBV11-2 combines with J gene TRBJ2-5; the D is unclear. Trimming stripped 4 bases from V and 3 bases from J, with 3 bases between. This CDR3 spans 11 amino acids. The V gene's germline CDR1 is SGHAT and CDR2 FQNNGV.

The genes are TRBV28 and TRBJ1-1; the D is unclear. The length of the CDR3 is 13 residues. CDR1 is MDHEN and CDR2 is SYDVKM in the germline V gene. The ends were cut back, 7 bases at V and 8 bases at J, with 17 bases in the middle. CDR3 nucleotide sequence: TGTGCCAGCAACCCTCAGACGACGGGGGAAGCTTTCTTT. This encodes CASNPQTTGEAFF.

This chain uses TRBV6-5 with TRBJ2-7; 12 bases fit TRBD1. Germline CDR1 is MNHEY and CDR2 is SVGAGI. V was clipped by 6 bases and J by 4 bases; unmatched bases: 7. The CDR3 is 15 amino acids. This CDR3 reads CASSFGTGGGYEQYF. CDR3 nucleotide sequence: TGTGCCAGCAGCTTCGGGACAGGGGGCGGGTACGAGCAGTACTTC.

This clone was seen more than once but under ten times. The J gene is TRBJ1-1, the V gene TRBV18, with a weak D call TRBD1 (6 bases). Trimming took 3 bases from V and 4 from J, leaving 15 bases between them. Germline lookup yields CDR1 KGHSH and CDR2 LQKENI. This CDR3 has 15 amino acids. CDR3 loop: CASSPRGGGGTEAFF. As DNA, the CDR3 is TGTGCCAGCTCACCTAGGGGTGGGGGCGGCACTGAAGCTTTCTTT.

The chain combines TRBV20-1 with TRBJ1-2; D may be TRBD1 (5 bases). The CDR3 length is 12 residues. Germline values: CDR1 DFQATT, CDR2 SNEGSKA (reference sequence). Trimming left V 3 bases short and J 6 bases short, with 11 bases between. The CDR3 DNA follows: TGCAGTGCTAGTAGGGGCGAGGATGGCTACACCTTC. It is translated as CSASRGEDGYTF.

This clone turned up a few times. The chain joins TRBV11-2 to TRBJ2-1; 9 bases align to TRBD2. Trimming cost V 0 bases and J 6 bases; bases outside gene matches: 6. Per the germline V gene, CDR1 is SGHAT and CDR2 is FQNNGV. The CDR3 loop spans 16 amino acids. CDR3 in DNA: TGTGCCAGCAGCTTAGAGGGGTCTAGCGGGGCCAATGAGCAGTTCTTC. Protein sequence: CASSLEGSSGANEQFF.

The chain carries TRBV28 and TRBJ2-7; D is unresolved. CDR1 MDHEN and CDR2 SYDVKM come from the germline V gene. Trimming took off 2 bases at V and 7 bases at J, with 6 bases between the two ends. This CDR3 contains 11 residues. The CDR3 spells CASSLNSEQYF. The CDR3 bases are TGTGCCAGCAGTTTAAATAGTGAGCAGTACTTC.

The chain couples TRBV9 to TRBJ1-3; no firm D call. CDR3 size: 16 residues. Germline CDR1 is SGDLS and CDR2 is YYNGEE. V was shortened by 4 bases and J by 4 bases, with 18 bases between the two germline ends. CDR3 residues: CASSTPLRDFGNTIYF. DNA for the CDR3: TGTGCCAGCAGCACTCCCTTGAGGGATTTCGGAAACACCATATATTTT.

V usage is TRBV19 and J usage is TRBJ2-1, with TRBD2 matching over 14 bases. The CDR3 contains 15 residues. Germline V gene data show CDR1 as LNHDA and CDR2 as SQIVND (reference sequence). V was clipped by 3 bases and J by 6 bases; unmatched bases: 1. The CDR3 bases are TGTGCCAGTAGTATTGGGACTAGCGGGAGCAATGAGCAGTTCTTC. Its protein is CASSIGTSGSNEQFF.

In this sample, this clone turned up once. The chain couples TRBV5-4 to TRBJ2-3; 7 bases align to TRBD2. V shed 0 bases, J shed 3 bases, and the junction held 4 bases outside the gene matches. Germline V gene data show CDR1 as SGHNT and CDR2 as YYREEE (reference sequence). CDR3 length: 15 amino acids. The CDR3 DNA reads as TGTGCCAGCAGCTTGGGTTGGGGAGGGACAGATACGCAGTATTTT. Protein product: CASSLGWGGTDTQYF. Combining the CDR3 with reference TRBV5-4 and TRBJ2-3 gives the whole variable domain ETGVTQSPTHLIKTRGQQVTLRCSSQSGHNTVSWYQQALGQGPQFIFQYYREEENGRGNFPPRFSGLQFPNYSSELNVNALELDDSALYLCASSLGWGGTDTQYFGPGTRLTVL.

The CDR3: CASTSTWTGGIGYTF. CDR3 sequence (DNA): TGTGCCAGCACGAGTACCTGGACAGGGGGAATTGGCTACACCTTC. The V gene is TRBV6-5, the J gene TRBJ1-2; TRBD1 matches at 10 bases. Germline loops: CDR1 MNHEY, CDR2 SVGAGI. V was pared by 7 bases and J by 7 bases, with 12 bases of the junction left unmatched. The length of the CDR3 is 15 residues.

V and J are TRBV3-1 (or the pseudogene TRBV3-2) and TRBJ2-3; tentatively, D is TRBD2 (5 bases). The V end was cut by 1 base, the J end by 2 bases, with 10 bases between. This CDR3 has 15 amino acids. The V gene's germline CDR1 is LGHDT and CDR2 YNNKEL (reference sequence). The CDR3 bases are TGTGCCAGCAGCCAAGCACGGGGAGTCACAGATACGCAGTATTTT. Its protein product is CASSQARGVTDTQYF.

The rearrangement links TRBV7-9 to TRBJ2-1; D possibly corresponds to TRBD1 (5 bases). Trimming cost V 1 base and J 7 bases, with 14 bases left between them. Per the germline V gene, CDR1 is SEHNR and CDR2 is FQNEAQ (reference sequence). The CDR3 covers 15 residues. CDR3 DNA: TGTGCCAGCAGCTTAGGCCAGGGCCCAAGGAATGAGCAGTTCTTC. This sequence encodes CASSLGQGPRNEQFF.